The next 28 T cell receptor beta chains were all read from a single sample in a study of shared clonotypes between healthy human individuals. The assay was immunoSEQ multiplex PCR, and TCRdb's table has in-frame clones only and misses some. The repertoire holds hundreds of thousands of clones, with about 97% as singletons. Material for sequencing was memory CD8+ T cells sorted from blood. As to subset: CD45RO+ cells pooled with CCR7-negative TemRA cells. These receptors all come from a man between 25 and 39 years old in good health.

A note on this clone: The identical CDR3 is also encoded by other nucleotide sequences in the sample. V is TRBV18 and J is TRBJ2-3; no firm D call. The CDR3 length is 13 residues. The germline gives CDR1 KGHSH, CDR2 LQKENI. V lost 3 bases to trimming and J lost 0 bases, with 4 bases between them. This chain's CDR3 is CASSPGSTDTQYF. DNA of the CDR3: TGTGCCAGCTCACCGGGCAGCACAGATACGCAGTATTTT. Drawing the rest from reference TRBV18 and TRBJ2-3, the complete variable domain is NAGVMQNPRHLVRRRGQEARLRCSPMKGHSHVYWYRQLPEEGLKFMVYLQKENIIDESGMPKERFSAEFPKEGPSILRIQQVVRGDSAAYFCASSPGSTDTQYFGPGTRLTVL.

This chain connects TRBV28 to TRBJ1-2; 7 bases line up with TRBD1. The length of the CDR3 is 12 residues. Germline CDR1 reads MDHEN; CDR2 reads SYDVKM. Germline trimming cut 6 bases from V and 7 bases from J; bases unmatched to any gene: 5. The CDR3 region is CASRQGSSGYTF. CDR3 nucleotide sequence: TGTGCCAGCAGACAGGGGAGTAGTGGCTACACCTTC.

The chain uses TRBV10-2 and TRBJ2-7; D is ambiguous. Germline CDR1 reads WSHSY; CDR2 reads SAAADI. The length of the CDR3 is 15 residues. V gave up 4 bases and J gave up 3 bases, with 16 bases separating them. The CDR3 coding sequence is TGCGCCAGCAGTGCGTCAGCTAACCTTTTCTACGAGCAGTACTTC. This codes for CASSASANLFYEQYF.

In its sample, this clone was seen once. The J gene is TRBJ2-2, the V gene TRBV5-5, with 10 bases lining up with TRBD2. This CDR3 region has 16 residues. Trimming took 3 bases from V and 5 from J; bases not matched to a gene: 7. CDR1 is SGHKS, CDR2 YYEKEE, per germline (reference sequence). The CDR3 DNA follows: TGTGCCAGCAGCTCGCGAGCGGGAGGGCTGACCGGGGAGCTGTTTTTT. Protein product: CASSSRAGGLTGELFF. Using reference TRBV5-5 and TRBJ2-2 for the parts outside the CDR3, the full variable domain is DAGVTQSPTHLIKTRGQQVTLRCSPISGHKSVSWYQQVLGQGPQFIFQYYEKEERGRGNFPDRFSARQFPNYSSELNVNALLLGDSALYLCASSSRAGGLTGELFFGEGSRLTVL.

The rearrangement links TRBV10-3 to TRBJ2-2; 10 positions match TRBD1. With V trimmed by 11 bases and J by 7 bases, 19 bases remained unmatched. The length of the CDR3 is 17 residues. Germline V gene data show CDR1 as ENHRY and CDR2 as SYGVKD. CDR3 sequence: CAVRNQAGTGVNGELFF. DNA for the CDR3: TGTGCCGTAAGAAACCAAGCCGGGACAGGGGTTAACGGGGAGCTGTTTTTT.

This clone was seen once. CDR3 loop: CARDLRNTGELFF. CDR3 bases: TGTGCCAGGGACCTGCGGAACACCGGGGAGCTGTTTTTT. The gene calls are TRBV6-7 and TRBJ2-2; D gene uncertain. TRBV6-7 is treated as an ORF (open reading frame) with a function not yet certain. Deletions cut 9 bases from V and 1 base from J, with 9 bases between. The length of the CDR3 is 13 residues.

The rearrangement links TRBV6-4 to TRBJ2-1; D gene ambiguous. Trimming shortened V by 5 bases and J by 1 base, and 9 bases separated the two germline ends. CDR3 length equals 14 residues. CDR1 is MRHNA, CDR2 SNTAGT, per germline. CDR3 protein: CASSLTGSYNEQFF. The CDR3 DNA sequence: TGTGCCAGCAGTCTCACTGGGTCCTACAATGAGCAGTTCTTC.

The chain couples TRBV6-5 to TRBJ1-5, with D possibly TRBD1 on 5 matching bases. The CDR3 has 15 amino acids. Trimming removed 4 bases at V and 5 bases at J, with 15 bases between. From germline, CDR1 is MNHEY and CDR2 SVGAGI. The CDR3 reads CASSSAGVSHQPQHF. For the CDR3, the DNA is TGTGCCAGCAGTTCCGCGGGGGTCAGCCATCAGCCCCAGCATTTT.

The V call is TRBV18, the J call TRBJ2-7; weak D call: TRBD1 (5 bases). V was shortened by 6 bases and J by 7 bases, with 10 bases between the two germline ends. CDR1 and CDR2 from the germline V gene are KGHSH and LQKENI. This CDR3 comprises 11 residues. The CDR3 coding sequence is TGTGCCAGCTCGCCGGACACGGAGCAGTACTTC. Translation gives CASSPDTEQYF.

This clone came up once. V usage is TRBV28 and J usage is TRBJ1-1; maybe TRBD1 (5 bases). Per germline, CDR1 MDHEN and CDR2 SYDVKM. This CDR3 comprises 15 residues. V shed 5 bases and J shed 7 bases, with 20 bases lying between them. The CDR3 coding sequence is TGTGCCAGCAGTAAGCCGGGACGTATATACTATGAAGCTTTCTTT. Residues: CASSKPGRIYYEAFF. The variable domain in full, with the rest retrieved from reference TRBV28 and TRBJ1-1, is DVKVTQSSRYLVKRTGEKVFLECVQDMDHENMFWYRQDPGLGLRLIYFSYDVKMKEKGDIPEGYSVSREKKERFSLILESASTNQTSMYLCASSKPGRIYYEAFFGQGTRLTVV.

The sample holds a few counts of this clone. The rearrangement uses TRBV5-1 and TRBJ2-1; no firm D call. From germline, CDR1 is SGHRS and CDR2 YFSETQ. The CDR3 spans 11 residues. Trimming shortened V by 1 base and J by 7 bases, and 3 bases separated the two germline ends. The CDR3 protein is CASSLQNEQFF. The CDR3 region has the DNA TGCGCCAGCAGCTTGCAGAATGAGCAGTTCTTC.

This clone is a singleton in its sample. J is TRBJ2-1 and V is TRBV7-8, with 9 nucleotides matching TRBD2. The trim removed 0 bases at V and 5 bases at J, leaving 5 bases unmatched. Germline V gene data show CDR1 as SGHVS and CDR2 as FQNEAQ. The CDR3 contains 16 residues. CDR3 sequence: CASSLARTSVNNEQFF. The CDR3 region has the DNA TGTGCCAGCAGCTTAGCCCGGACTAGCGTAAACAATGAGCAGTTCTTC. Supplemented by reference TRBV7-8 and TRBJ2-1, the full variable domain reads GAGVSQSPRYKVAKRGQDVALRCDPISGHVSLFWYQQALGQGPEFLTYFQNEAQLDKSGLPSDRFFAERPEGSVSTLKIQRTQQEDSAVYLCASSLARTSVNNEQFFGPGTRLTVL.

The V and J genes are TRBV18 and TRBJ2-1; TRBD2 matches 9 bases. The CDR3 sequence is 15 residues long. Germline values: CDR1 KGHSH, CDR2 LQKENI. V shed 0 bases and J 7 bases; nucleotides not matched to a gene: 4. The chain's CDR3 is CASSPPGGRVNEQFF. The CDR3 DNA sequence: TGTGCCAGCTCACCACCGGGCGGGAGGGTGAATGAGCAGTTCTTC.

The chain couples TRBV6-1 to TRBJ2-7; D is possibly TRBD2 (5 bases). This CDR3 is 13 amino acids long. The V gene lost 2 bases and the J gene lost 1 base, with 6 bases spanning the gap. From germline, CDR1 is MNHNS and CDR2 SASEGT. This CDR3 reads CASSERGSYEQYF. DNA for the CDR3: TGTGCCAGCAGTGAACGGGGTTCCTACGAGCAGTACTTC.

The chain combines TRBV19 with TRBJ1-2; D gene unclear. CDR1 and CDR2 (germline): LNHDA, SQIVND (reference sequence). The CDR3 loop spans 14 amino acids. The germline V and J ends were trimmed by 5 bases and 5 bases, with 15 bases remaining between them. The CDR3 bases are TGTGCCAGTAGTCTTAGACCCTCGCTTTATGGCTACACCTTC. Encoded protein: CASSLRPSLYGYTF.

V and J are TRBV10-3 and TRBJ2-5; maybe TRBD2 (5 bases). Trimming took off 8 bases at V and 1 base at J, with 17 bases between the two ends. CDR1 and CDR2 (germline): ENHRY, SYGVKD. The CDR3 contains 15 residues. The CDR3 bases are TGTGCCATCGGTAGGGCTACGGGGAGCCAAGAGACCCAGTACTTC. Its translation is CAIGRATGSQETQYF.

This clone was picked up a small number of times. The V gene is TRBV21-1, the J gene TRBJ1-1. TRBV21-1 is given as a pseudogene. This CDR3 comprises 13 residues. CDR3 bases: TGTGCCAGCAGCAAAGCCGGGGGCTACGACGTTTTCTTT. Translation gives CASSKAGGYDVFF.

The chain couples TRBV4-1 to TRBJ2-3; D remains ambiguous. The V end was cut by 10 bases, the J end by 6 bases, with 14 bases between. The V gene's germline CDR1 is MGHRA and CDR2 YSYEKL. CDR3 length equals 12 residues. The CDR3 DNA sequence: TGCGCCACCTCACACGAGTCGGATACGCAGTATTTT. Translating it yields CATSHESDTQYF.

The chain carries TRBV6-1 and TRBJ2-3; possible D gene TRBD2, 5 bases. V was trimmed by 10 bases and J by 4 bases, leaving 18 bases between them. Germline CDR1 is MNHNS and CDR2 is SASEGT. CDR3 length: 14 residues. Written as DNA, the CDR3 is TGTGCCACCCGATGGACTGAATTCTCAGATACGCAGTATTTT. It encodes CATRWTEFSDTQYF.

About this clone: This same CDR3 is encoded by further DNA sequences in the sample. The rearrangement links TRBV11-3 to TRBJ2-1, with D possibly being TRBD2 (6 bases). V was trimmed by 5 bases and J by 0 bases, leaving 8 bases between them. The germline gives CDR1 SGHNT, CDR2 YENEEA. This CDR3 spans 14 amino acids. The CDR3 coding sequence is TGTGCCAGCAGCCGTAGCGGCTCCTACAATGAGCAGTTCTTC. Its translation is CASSRSGSYNEQFF.

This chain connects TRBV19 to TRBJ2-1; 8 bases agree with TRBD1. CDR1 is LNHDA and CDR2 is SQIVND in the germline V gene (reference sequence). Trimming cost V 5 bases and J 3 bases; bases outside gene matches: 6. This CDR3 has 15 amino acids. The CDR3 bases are TGTGCCAGTAGTCGCGACAGGGGAGGCTACAATGAGCAGTTCTTC. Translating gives CASSRDRGGYNEQFF. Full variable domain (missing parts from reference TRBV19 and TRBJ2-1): DGGITQSPKYLFRKEGQNVTLSCEQNLNHDAMYWYRQDPGQGLRLIYYSQIVNDFQKGDIAEGYSVSREKKESFPLTVTSAQKNPTAFYLCASSRDRGGYNEQFFGPGTRLTVL.

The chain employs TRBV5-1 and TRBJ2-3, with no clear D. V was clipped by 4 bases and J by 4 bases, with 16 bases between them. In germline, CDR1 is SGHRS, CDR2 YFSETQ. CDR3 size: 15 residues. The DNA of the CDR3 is TGCGCCAGCAGCCGTCGACCGGAGACGGCAGATACGCAGTATTTT. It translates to CASSRRPETADTQYF.

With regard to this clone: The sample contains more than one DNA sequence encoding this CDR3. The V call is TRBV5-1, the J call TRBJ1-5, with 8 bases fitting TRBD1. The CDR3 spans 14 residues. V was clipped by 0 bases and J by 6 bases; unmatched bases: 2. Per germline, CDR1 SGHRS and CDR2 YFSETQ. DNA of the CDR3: TGCGCCAGCAGCTTGGCCGGGACAGGTCAGCCCCAGCATTTT. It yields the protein CASSLAGTGQPQHF.

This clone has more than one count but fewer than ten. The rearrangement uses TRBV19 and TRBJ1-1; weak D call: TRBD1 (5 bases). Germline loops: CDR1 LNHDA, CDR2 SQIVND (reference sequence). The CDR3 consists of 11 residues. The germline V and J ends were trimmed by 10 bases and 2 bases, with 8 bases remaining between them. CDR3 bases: TGTGCCATCAGGGAAAACACTGAAGCTTTCTTT. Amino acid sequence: CAIRENTEAFF. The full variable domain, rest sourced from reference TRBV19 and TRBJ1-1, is DGGITQSPKYLFRKEGQNVTLSCEQNLNHDAMYWYRQDPGQGLRLIYYSQIVNDFQKGDIAEGYSVSREKKESFPLTVTSAQKNPTAFYLCAIRENTEAFFGQGTRLTVV.

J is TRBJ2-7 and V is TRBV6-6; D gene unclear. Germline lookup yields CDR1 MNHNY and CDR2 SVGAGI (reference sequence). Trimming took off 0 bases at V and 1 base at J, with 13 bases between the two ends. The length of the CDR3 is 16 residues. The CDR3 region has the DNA TGTGCCAGCAGTTACTCTCGAACCCCCCTGTCCTACGAGCAGTACTTC. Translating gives CASSYSRTPLSYEQYF.

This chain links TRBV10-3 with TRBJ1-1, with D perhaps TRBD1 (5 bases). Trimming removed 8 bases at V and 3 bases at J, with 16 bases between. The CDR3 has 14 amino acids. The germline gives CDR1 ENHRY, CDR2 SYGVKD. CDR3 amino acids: CAISRRGGDTEAFF. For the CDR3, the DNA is TGTGCCATCTCAAGGAGAGGAGGGGACACTGAAGCTTTCTTT.

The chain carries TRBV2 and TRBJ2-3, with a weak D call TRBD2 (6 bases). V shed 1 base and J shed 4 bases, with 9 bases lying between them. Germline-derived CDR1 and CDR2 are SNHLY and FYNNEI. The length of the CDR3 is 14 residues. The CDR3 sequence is CASSEGLVADTQYF. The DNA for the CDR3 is TGTGCCAGCAGTGAAGGACTAGTAGCAGATACGCAGTATTTT.

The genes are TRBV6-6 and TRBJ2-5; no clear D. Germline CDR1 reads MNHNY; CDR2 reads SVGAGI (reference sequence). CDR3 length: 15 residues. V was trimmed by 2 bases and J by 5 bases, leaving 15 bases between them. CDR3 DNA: TGTGCCAGCAGTTACATCTTCTCCCGACGCGAGACCCAGTACTTC. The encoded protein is CASSYIFSRRETQYF.